This paragraph covers one T cell receptor (beta chain) sequence. Its antigen is not yet known. No base quality values were provided; no much bigger clone lies one nucleotide off. Library creation used multiplex PCR. Sequencing instrument: Illumina HiSeq 4000. To build TCR beta libraries, CDR3 regions were amplified by Arm-PCR using iRepertoire HTBI primers. Before sequencing, the PCR products underwent gel purification. The paper's data handling went like this. A total of 62 TRBV and some 15 TRBJ segments were identified across samples and were used for gene usage analysis of CDR3 amino acid clonotypes. COPE and FqMerger were used to merge the filtered high-quality paired reads into contigs. BLAST was used to align contigs to IMGT TRBV, TRBD and TRBJ reference genes, and CDR3 was defined according to IMGT. Highly expanded clones were defined as clonotypes with a frequency above 0.1%. Repertoire diversity was measured by Shannon entropy, and V-J evenness by the Gini coefficient. Public clonotypes were defined as clonotypes shared by more than one individual. TCRdb reran the public reads through fastp at Q25 and MiXCR, keeping productive beta chains. Entries are consolidated by CDR3 protein sequence, retaining the most common genes and DNA. The V and J calls were determined by TCRdb, not by the authors. Here the sample has 350,000 to 450,000 distinct CDR3 sequences; 21% occur a single time. The ten largest make up about 13% of the sample.

In the paper's terms, the time point label means: persistent/refractory GD, antithyroid drugs over 5 years with positive TRAb. For both TCR sequencing and RNA sequencing, RNA was extracted from PBMCs using TRIzol. The diagnosis of Graves' disease was made according to American Thyroid Association guidelines. Patients for the study were recruited at an endocrinology department in Xi'an, China. From each patient, 7.5 to 10 milliliters of peripheral blood was collected into an EDTA anticoagulant tube. PBMCs were isolated by Ficoll Paque Plus density gradient separation without further T cell sorting. An Agilent 2100 Bioanalyzer and agarose gel were used to check RNA quality, while a NanoDrop 2000 measured RNA concentration. CDR3 length: 15 amino acids, cysteine to phenylalanine. Here the CDR3 DNA is all that survives: 45 bases in frame from base 1. Trimming removed 5 bases from V and 3 bases from J, leaving 14 bases between the germline ends. As encoded in the germline V gene, CDR1 is SGHVS while CDR2 is FQNEAQ.

This sample was included in a study of regulatory T cells in long-lasting Graves disease (dated by TCRdb to 2020 to 2022). Study-level background: Persistent Graves' disease was defined as persistently positive TSH receptor autoantibodies together with antithyroid drug treatment for over 5 years. This study used TCR sequencing and RNA sequencing of peripheral blood to compare persistent Graves' disease patients against newly diagnosed Graves' disease patients. The study was registered as a clinical trial and conducted in China. A total of around 33 samples were covered by TCR sequencing, comprising approximately 13 persistent and around 20 newly diagnosed Graves' disease patients. On average, persistent Graves' disease patients in the clinical cohort had been on antithyroid drugs for approximately ten years. Beyond this particular receptor, the publication reports: Only peripheral blood was studied, because thyroid tissue, the primary lesion, was inaccessible. Only the TCR beta chain was sequenced and analyzed. More public clonotypes were shared among persistent patients (roughly 2,900) than among newly diagnosed patients (966). As a limitation, the authors acknowledged that the small sample size may reduce accuracy. Persistent disease showed preferential use of TRBV28, TRBJ1-2 and TRBJ2-5, whereas newly diagnosed disease favored TRBV20-1 and TRBJ2-1. Lower TCR Shannon entropy and fewer highly expanded clones were observed in persistent Graves' disease patients than in newly diagnosed patients, which suggested clonal expansion.

This receptor chain uses TRBV7-8 and TRBJ1-5; the D gene lacks a confident call. The TCR comes from a female donor with Graves disease. The input for sequencing was peripheral blood mononuclear cells (PBMCs), taken when the disease was refractory, from a patient treated with antithyroid drugs. The DNA sequence reads TGTGCCAGCAGCGAAGAGCGCAGTGACAATCAGCCCCAGCATTTT. Translated, it reads CASSEERSDNQPQHF.